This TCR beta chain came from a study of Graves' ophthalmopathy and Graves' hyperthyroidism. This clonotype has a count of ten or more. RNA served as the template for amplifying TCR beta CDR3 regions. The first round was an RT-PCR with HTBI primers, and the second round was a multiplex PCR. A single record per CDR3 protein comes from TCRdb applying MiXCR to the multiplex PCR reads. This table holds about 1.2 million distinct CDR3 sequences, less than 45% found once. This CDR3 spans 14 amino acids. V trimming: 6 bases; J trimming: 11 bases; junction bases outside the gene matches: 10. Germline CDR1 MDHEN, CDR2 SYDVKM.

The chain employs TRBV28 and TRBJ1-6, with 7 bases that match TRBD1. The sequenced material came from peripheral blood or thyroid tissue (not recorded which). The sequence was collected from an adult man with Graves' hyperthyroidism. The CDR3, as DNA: TGTGCCAGCAGCCAGGGACAGCCGGGGCCACCCCTCCACTTT. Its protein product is CASSQGQPGPPLHF. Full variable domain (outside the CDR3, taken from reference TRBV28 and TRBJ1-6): DVKVTQSSRYLVKRTGEKVFLECVQDMDHENMFWYRQDPGLGLRLIYFSYDVKMKEKGDIPEGYSVSREKKERFSLILESASTNQTSMYLCASSQGQPGPPLHFGNGTRLTVT.